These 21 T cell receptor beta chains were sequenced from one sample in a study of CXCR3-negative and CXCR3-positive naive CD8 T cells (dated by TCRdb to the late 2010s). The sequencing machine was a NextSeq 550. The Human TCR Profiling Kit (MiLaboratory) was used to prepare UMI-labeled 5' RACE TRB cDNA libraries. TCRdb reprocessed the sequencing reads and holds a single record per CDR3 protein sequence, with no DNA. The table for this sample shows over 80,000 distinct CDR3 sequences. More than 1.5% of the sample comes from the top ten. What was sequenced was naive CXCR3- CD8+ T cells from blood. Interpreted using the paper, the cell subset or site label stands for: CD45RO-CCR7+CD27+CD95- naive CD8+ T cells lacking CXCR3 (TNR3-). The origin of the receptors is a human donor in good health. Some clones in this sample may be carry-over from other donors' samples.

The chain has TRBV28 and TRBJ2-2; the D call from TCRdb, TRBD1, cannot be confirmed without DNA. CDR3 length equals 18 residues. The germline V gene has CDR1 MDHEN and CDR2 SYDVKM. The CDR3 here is CASSSPRWGPRNTGELFF. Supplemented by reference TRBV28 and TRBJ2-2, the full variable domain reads DVKVTQSSRYLVKRTGEKVFLECVQDMDHENMFWYRQDPGLGLRLIYFSYDVKMKEKGDIPEGYSVSREKKERFSLILESASTNQTSMYLCASSSPRWGPRNTGELFFGEGSRLTVL.

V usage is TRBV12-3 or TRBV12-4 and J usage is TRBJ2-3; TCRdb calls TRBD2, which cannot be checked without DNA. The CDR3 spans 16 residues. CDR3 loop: CASRQLAGGLPDTQYF.

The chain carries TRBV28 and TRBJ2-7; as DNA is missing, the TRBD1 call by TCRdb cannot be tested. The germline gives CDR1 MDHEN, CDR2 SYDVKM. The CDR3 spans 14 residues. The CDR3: CASSFPSLAYEQYF.

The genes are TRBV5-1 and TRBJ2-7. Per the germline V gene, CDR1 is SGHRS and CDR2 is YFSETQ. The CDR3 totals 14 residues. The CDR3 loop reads CASSPDGPDYEQYF.

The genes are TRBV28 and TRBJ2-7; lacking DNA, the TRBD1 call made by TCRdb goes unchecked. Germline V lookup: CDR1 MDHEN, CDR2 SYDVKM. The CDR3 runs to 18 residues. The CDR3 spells CASSSRGYGQGSSYEQYF.

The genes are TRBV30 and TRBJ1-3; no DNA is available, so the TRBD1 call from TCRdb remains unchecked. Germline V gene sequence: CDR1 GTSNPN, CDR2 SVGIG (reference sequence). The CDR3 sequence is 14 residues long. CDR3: CAWSPGSSGNTIYF.

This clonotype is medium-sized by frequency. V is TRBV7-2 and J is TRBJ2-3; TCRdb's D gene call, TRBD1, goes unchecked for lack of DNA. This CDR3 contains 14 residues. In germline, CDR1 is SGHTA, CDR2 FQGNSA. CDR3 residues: CASSLDSFSGTQYF.

CDR3 in amino acids: CASSSDIAGAFF. V and J are TRBV7-9 and TRBJ1-1; TCRdb's D call, TRBD1, is unchecked because there is no DNA. The CDR3 totals 12 residues. Germline CDR1 is SEHNR and CDR2 is FQNEAQ (reference sequence). The full variable domain, its missing parts supplied by reference TRBV7-9 and TRBJ1-1, is DTGVSQNPRHKITKRGQNVTFRCDPISEHNRLYWYRQTLGQGPEFLTYFQNEAQLEKSRLLSDRFSAERPKGSFSTLEIQRTEQGDSAMYLCASSSDIAGAFFGQGTRLTVV.

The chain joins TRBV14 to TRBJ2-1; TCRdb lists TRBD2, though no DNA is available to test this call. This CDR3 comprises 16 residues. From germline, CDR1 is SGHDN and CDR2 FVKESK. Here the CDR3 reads CASSEWTSGFYNEQFF.

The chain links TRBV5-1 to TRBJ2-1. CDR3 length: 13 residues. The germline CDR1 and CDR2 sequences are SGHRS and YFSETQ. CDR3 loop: CASSLEGTGEQFF.

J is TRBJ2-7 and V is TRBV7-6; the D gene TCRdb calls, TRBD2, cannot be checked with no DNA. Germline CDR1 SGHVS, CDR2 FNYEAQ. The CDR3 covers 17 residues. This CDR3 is CASSLGGGRGVPYEQYF.

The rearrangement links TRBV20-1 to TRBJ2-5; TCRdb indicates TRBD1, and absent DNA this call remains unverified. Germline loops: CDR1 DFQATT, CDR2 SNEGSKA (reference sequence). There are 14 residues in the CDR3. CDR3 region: CSARAPAGKETQYF.

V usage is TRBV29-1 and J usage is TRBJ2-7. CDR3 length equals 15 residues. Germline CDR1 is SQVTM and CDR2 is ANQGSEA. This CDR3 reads CSVEYGPAGSYEQYF.

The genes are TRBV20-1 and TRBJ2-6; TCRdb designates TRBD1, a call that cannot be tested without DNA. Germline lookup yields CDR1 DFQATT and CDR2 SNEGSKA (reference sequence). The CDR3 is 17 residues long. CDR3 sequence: CSARDWDRVSGANVLTF.

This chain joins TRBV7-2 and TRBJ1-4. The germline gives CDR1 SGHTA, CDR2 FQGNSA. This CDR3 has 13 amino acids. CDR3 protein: CASSLVADEKLFF.

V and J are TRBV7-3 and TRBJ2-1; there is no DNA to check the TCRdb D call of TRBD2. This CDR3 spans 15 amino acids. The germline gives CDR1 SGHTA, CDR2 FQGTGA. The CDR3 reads CASSYAGSSYNEQFF.

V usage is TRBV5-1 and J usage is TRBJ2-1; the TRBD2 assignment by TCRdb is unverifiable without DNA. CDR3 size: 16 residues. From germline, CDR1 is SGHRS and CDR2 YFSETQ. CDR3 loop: CASSLSRENPYNEQFF.

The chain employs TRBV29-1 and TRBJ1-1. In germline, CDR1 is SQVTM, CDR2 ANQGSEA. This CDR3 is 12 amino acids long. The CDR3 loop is CSVRPDEPEAFF.

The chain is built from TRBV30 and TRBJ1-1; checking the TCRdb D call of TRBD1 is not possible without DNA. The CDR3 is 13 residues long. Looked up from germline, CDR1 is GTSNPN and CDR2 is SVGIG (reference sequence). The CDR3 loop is CAWSVGPGAEAFF.

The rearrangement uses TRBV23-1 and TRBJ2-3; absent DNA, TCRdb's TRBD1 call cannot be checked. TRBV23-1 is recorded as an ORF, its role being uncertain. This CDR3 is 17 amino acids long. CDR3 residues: CASSSHTGGEGEDTQYF.

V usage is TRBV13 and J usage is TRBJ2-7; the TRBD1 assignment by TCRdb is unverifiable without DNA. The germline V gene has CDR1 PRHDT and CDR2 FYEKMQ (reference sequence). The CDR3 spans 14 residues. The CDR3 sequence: CASSRRGNSYEQYF. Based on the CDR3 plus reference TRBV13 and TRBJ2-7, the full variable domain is AAGVIQSPRHLIKEKRETATLKCYPIPRHDTVYWYQQGPGQDPQFLISFYEKMQSDKGSIPDRFSAQQFSDYHSELNMSSLELGDSALYFCASSRRGNSYEQYFGPGTRLTVT.